This T cell receptor beta chain was profiled in a study of T cells in narcolepsy (dated by TCRdb to between 2017 and 2018). For context, the study as a whole: Patients with narcolepsy type 1 or type 2 (NT1, NT2) and healthy control donors were enrolled in the study. Autoreactive T cells targeting hypocretin neuron self-antigens (hypocretin, TRIB2) were sought in narcolepsy patients, and TCR Vbeta sequencing was used to track clonotypes in blood and CSF. Overall results and qualifications from the work: According to the report, autoreactive clonotypes were detected serially in the blood of the same patients and of different patients, but not in healthy controls. Numbers of sequenced blood memory CD4+ clonotypes were comparable, with averages of approximately 39,000 in patients and 30,000 to 35,000 in controls. HCRT-specific and TRIB2-specific autoreactive clonotypes were highlighted in plots that compared CD4+ T cell clonotypes in CSF versus blood from the same patient. Certain blood memory CD4+ repertoires from patients and controls had no sequences that matched autoreactive T cell clones.

Its CDR3 holds 13 amino acids, cysteine through phenylalanine. This entry keeps only the CDR3 DNA: 39 bases, framed from base 1. As encoded in the germline V gene, CDR1 is SGHDT while CDR2 is YYEEEE. The germline ends are 5 bases apart after V is trimmed by 1 base and J by 1 base. Libraries were constructed by the immunoSEQ multiplex PCR assay. Drawn from immuneACCESS, this table holds only the in-frame rearrangements with V and J called that TCRdb kept. Clones are partly lost; checked studies trace under half to an unresolved V gene and leave the rest unexplained. The sample table holds about 37,000 clones, of which 80% were seen once. Around 1.1% of the sample is in the top ten clones. This clone was seen a few times. It lacks a known antigen. The sample holds no much larger clone one base away, and base qualities are not on file. For TCR Vbeta sequencing, memory CD4+ T cells were sorted ex vivo from the peripheral blood of both healthy controls and narcolepsy patients.

Sample: memory (CD45RA-) CD4+ T cells from blood. The cell subset or site label corresponds to: memory T cells sorted ex vivo from peripheral blood. The TCR was taken from a human donor in good health. This sequence uses TRBV5-6 and TRBJ1-2; TRBD1 is possibly the D segment (5 matching bases). At the DNA level, the sequence is TGTGCCAGCAGCTTGAGGGGTAACTATGGCTACACCTTC. Its coded protein is CASSLRGNYGYTF.